This T cell receptor (beta chain) originates from a study of T cell responses to AZD1222 COVID-19 vaccine. The study's findings and limits: Baseline seropositivity characterized only a handful of AZD1222 recipients. Regions 160-218 and 743-854 dominated among vaccine-associated CD4 TCRs spanning spike. Rises in breadth and depth of Spike-specific TCRs came after two AZD1222 doses. Mostly white British, mostly female donors; authors suggested clonal diversity may be underestimated.

The ends lost 6 bases at V and 2 bases at J; junction bases unmatched: 4. This CDR3 has 14 residues. Germline loops: CDR1 MNHEY, CDR2 SVGAGI. Some clones are missing from TCRdb's copy, which holds only in-frame ones; the method was immunoSEQ multiplex PCR. The repertoire holds about 97,000 clones, with about 88% as singletons. In regard to this clone: Its matching antigen is unknown.

This TCR was recovered from an adult in good health. The V and J genes are TRBV6-5 and TRBJ2-1; TRBD1 agrees at 7 bases. Specimen: peripheral blood, collected on day 0 of AZD1222 vaccination. CDR3 region: CASSQQGTYNEQFF. As DNA, the CDR3 is TGTGCCAGCAGCCAACAGGGGACCTACAATGAGCAGTTCTTC.